The 10 T cell receptor beta chains presented below share a single source sample, sequenced in a study. TCRdb independently ran MiXCR on the RT-PCR reads; one entry per CDR3 protein. The sample has about 680,000 distinct CDR3 sequences, 14% seen once. The material sequenced was memory CD4+ T cells from blood. These receptors originate from a female donor in good health, serving as a healthy control.

J is TRBJ2-1 and V is TRBV4-2; 14 bases are shared with TRBD2. Germline V gives CDR1 LGHNA, CDR2 YNFKEQ. Losses at the gene ends were 9 bases for V and 0 bases for J; bases not matched to a gene: 10. This CDR3 region has 18 residues. The CDR3 protein is CASTIGTSGRVSYNEQFF. CDR3 bases: TGTGCCAGTACGATCGGGACTAGCGGGAGAGTCTCCTACAATGAGCAGTTCTTC.

As concerns this clonotype: As the CDR3 is not closed by the conserved phenylalanine or tryptophan, this likely results from a read error. The DNA for the CDR3 is TGTGCCAGCAGTTACTTGGGCGGACAGGGGATAATGGAAACCAAAAACATTCAGTACCTC. Residues: CASSYLGGQGIMETKNIQYL. The chain joins TRBV6-2 or TRBV6-3 to TRBJ2-4; 9 bases agree with TRBD1. Germline V gives CDR1 MNHEY, CDR2 SVGEGT. The ends lost 1 base at V and 2 bases at J; junction bases unmatched: 15. The CDR3 has 20 residues.

This CDR3 reads CSARDRTGNEKLFF. CDR3 bases: TGCAGTGCTAGAGATCGGACAGGGAATGAAAAACTGTTTTTT. The chain couples TRBV20-1 to TRBJ1-4; 8 nucleotides match TRBD1. Germline loops: CDR1 DFQATT, CDR2 SNEGSKA (reference sequence). The CDR3 runs to 14 residues. Unmatched junction bases numbered 2, after V lost 0 bases and J lost 5 bases.

The J gene is TRBJ1-6, the V gene TRBV27; 10 bases line up with TRBD1. V shed 5 bases and J 10 bases; nucleotides not matched to a gene: 11. CDR3 size: 16 residues. Germline V gives CDR1 MNHEY, CDR2 SMNVEV (reference sequence). The CDR3 nucleotides are TGTGCCAGCAGTAATAGAAGGGGGACAGGGGTATCACCCCTCCACTTT. Residues: CASSNRRGTGVSPLHF.

The sample holds many counts of this clonotype. This chain links TRBV5-1 with TRBJ2-3; D is ambiguous. V gave up 2 bases and J gave up 5 bases, with 12 bases separating them. The CDR3 spans 14 residues. Germline-derived CDR1 and CDR2 are SGHRS and YFSETQ. The DNA of the CDR3 is TGCGCCAGCAGCTTAAGGGCATCTGAAGATACGCAGTATTTT. This codes for CASSLRASEDTQYF.

This clonotype has more than one count but fewer than ten. V gene TRBV7-8 combines with J gene TRBJ2-7, with D tentatively TRBD1 (5 bases). Germline V CDR1 and CDR2: SGHVS, FQNEAQ. This CDR3 has 13 residues. V was pared by 5 bases and J by 3 bases, with 11 bases between. CDR3 DNA: TGTGCCAGCAGCCAGGGCAGGGTCTACGAGCAGTACTTC. As protein: CASSQGRVYEQYF.

J is TRBJ2-2 and V is TRBV5-1; 10 nucleotides align to TRBD2. The V segment lost 0 bases and the J segment 8 bases; nucleotides outside the gene matches: 7. Germline CDR1 and CDR2: SGHRS and YFSETQ. This CDR3 contains 16 residues. CDR3 DNA sequence: TGCGCCAGCAGCTTGGCCCCTAGCGGGAGTTTGGGGGAGCTGTTTTTT. Translated, it gives CASSLAPSGSLGELFF.

The rearrangement links TRBV4-2 to TRBJ2-1, with D hard to call. The CDR3 spans 17 residues. With 4 bases removed from V and 0 bases from J, the gap between germline ends came to 16 bases. Germline V gene data show CDR1 as LGHNA and CDR2 as YNFKEQ. The CDR3 sequence is CASSLKRSLSSYNEQFF. As DNA, the CDR3 is TGTGCCAGCAGCCTGAAGCGAAGCTTGAGCTCCTACAATGAGCAGTTCTTC.

This sequence joins TRBV7-6 and TRBJ2-2, with a tentative D call TRBD2 (7 bases). The CDR3 extends over 17 amino acids. Germline values: CDR1 SGHVS, CDR2 FNYEAQ. V lost 2 bases and J lost 0, with 13 bases in between. The CDR3 sequence: CASSLRGGGPNTGELFF. The CDR3 nucleotides read TGTGCCAGCAGCTTACGAGGGGGGGGGCCGAACACCGGGGAGCTGTTTTTT.

In this sample, this clonotype turned up a few times. The V and J genes are TRBV5-1 and TRBJ2-1; 13 bases fit TRBD2. V shed 1 base and J 10 bases; nucleotides not matched to a gene: 8. CDR3 size: 16 residues. Germline V gives CDR1 SGHRS, CDR2 YFSETQ. The CDR3 sequence: CASSLSGLAGNGEQFF. CDR3 bases: TGCGCCAGCAGCTTGTCGGGACTAGCGGGAAACGGGGAGCAGTTCTTC.